Below, 5 T cell receptor beta chains from the same sample are listed, as sequenced in a study of T cell repertoires in cytomegalovirus infection (dated by TCRdb to between 2018 and 2021). Data came from an Illumina HiSeq 1500. TCRdb trimmed public reads at Q25 via fastp, called clones via MiXCR and kept in-frame beta chains. All rows with the same CDR3 protein become a single entry with the most common DNA and genes. A total of around 350,000 distinct CDR3 sequences appear in this sample, roughly 18% of them only once. 7.5% to 9% of the sample belongs to the ten largest clones. Source material: PBMCs. Receptors originate from a human donor in good health (CMV status not recorded). Some clones in this sample may be carry-over from other donors' samples.

This clonotype occurred many times. The genes are TRBV10-2 and TRBJ1-5; possible D gene TRBD1, 5 bases. Per germline, CDR1 WSHSY and CDR2 SAAADI. V lost 9 bases, J lost 2 bases, and 17 bases lay in between. This CDR3 is built from 15 residues. The CDR3 coding sequence is TGCGCCAGTGGTCTTGGGGGAGGTGGCAATCAGCCCCAGCATTTT. Translated, it gives CASGLGGGGNQPQHF.

J is TRBJ1-2 and V is TRBV7-9, with 8 bases lining up with TRBD1. This CDR3 has 15 amino acids. Germline-derived CDR1 and CDR2 are SEHNR and FQNEAQ (reference sequence). J gave up 6 bases and V 5 bases, and 11 bases lay outside the gene matches. The CDR3 DNA reads as TGTGCCAGCAGCATCGACAGGGGCGCAACCGATGGCTACACCTTC. Its translation: CASSIDRGATDGYTF.

This chain connects TRBV20-1 to TRBJ1-2; D uncertain. The CDR3 has 11 amino acids. From germline, CDR1 is DFQATT and CDR2 SNEGSKA (reference sequence). The V and J ends lost 8 bases and 3 bases respectively, with 10 bases between them. In DNA, the CDR3 is TGCAGTCCCCATCGGGACTATGGCTACACCTTC. It is translated as CSPHRDYGYTF.

This clonotype appeared many times. The genes are TRBV11-2 and TRBJ2-1, with 10 bases matching TRBD2. V shed 3 bases and J 7 bases; nucleotides not matched to a gene: 12. The CDR3 is 17 amino acids. From germline, CDR1 is SGHAT and CDR2 FQNNGV. The CDR3 DNA reads as TGTGCCAGCAGCTTTCGCCTATCTAGCGGGAGAAGGAATGAGCAGTTCTTC. This gives the protein CASSFRLSSGRRNEQFF.

This clonotype was recorded many times. This chain's CDR3 is CASIQGAGETQYF. The CDR3 DNA follows: TGTGCCAGCATCCAGGGGGCCGGAGAGACCCAGTACTTC. This rearrangement joins TRBV7-9 to TRBJ2-5, with TRBD1 matching over 8 bases. CDR1 is SEHNR, CDR2 FQNEAQ, per germline (reference sequence). The CDR3 spans 13 residues. J lost 4 bases, V lost 7 bases, and 5 bases had no gene match.